This passage covers 25 T cell receptor beta chains from one sample sequenced in a study of patients and donors after allogeneic stem cell transplantation. TCRdb re-called the RT-PCR reads with MiXCR, one entry per CDR3 protein. The data show about a million distinct CDR3 sequences, over 15% seen once. The sequenced sample consisted of blood, either unsorted or a sorted T cell fraction (not recorded which). The receptors here all came from a human donor who was either an allogeneic HSCT recipient or a stem cell or donor lymphocyte infusion donor (not recorded which). It is not recorded whose cells these are; they may come from a transplant donor.

This clonotype appeared a few times. The chain couples TRBV6-1 to TRBJ1-3; TRBD1 might be the D (5 bases). V was shortened by 5 bases and J by 0 bases, with 20 bases between the two germline ends. The germline V gene has CDR1 MNHNS and CDR2 SASEGT. This CDR3 comprises 18 residues. CDR3 DNA sequence: TGTGCCAGCAGTCCCTCCGCGGGACTCTTATACTCTGGAAACACCATATATTTT. Translating gives CASSPSAGLLYSGNTIYF.

The chain is built from TRBV6-6 and TRBJ2-7; D call uncertain. The CDR3 is 13 residues long. Germline-derived CDR1 and CDR2 are MNHNY and SVGAGI (reference sequence). The V end lost 5 bases, the J end lost 2 bases, and 10 bases lay between the germline ends. The CDR3 bases are TGTGCCAGCAGTCCCAGGAGCCCCTACGAGCAGTACTTC. This translates into CASSPRSPYEQYF.

This clonotype turned up a few times. The chain combines TRBV25-1 with TRBJ2-5, with TRBD1 as a possible D gene (7 bases). CDR1 and CDR2 from the germline V gene are MGHDK and SYGVNS. The CDR3 consists of 18 residues. Trimming took off 0 bases at V and 5 bases at J, with 22 bases between the two ends. In DNA form, the CDR3 reads TGTGCCAGCAGTGAATATAAAGGAGGGTCAGGGGGAGGTGAGACCCAGTACTTC. Protein sequence: CASSEYKGGSGGGETQYF.

At least ten counts were recorded for this clonotype. The CDR3 loop reads CSAREGGPGNEQFF. In DNA, the CDR3 is TGCAGTGCTAGAGAGGGGGGGCCAGGCAATGAGCAGTTCTTC. The chain couples TRBV20-1 to TRBJ2-1, with D possibly being TRBD2 (7 bases). The CDR3 is made up of 14 amino acids. Germline V gene sequence: CDR1 DFQATT, CDR2 SNEGSKA (reference sequence). With 0 bases removed from V and 6 bases from J, the gap between germline ends came to 12 bases.

This rearrangement joins TRBV12-3 or TRBV12-4 to TRBJ1-3; 8 bases match TRBD1. Trimming cost V 7 bases and J 0 bases; bases outside gene matches: 5. The CDR3 length is 15 residues. This CDR3 is CASTITGGSGNTIYF. Here the CDR3 DNA reads TGTGCCAGCACCATTACAGGGGGCTCTGGAAACACCATATATTTT.

J is TRBJ2-2 and V is TRBV12-3 or TRBV12-4; D is ambiguous. V shed 10 bases and J shed 3 bases, with 12 bases lying between them. CDR3 length equals 13 residues. Here the CDR3 reads CAILPRDTGELFF. Written as DNA, the CDR3 is TGTGCCATTCTTCCTAGGGACACCGGGGAGCTGTTTTTT.

This clonotype was seen more than once but under ten times. The chain joins TRBV30 to TRBJ1-5, with D uncertain. This CDR3 has 13 residues. The germline V gene has CDR1 GTSNPN and CDR2 SVGIG (reference sequence). Trimming removed 1 base from V and 2 bases from J, with 6 bases in between. As DNA, the CDR3 is TGTGCCTGGAGTGACGGGGGCAATCAGCCCCAGCATTTT. Protein product: CAWSDGGNQPQHF.

The rearrangement uses TRBV6-1 and TRBJ2-1; 8 bases are shared with TRBD2. The trim removed 6 bases at V and 2 bases at J, leaving 9 bases unmatched. CDR3 length: 16 residues. CDR1 is MNHNS and CDR2 is SASEGT in the germline V gene. The CDR3 protein is CASSVSGRGPYNEQFF. The DNA of the CDR3 is TGTGCCAGCAGCGTGAGCGGGAGAGGGCCCTACAATGAGCAGTTCTTC.

There are a few counts of this clonotype. The rearrangement joins TRBV2 to TRBJ2-7, with D perhaps matching TRBD1 (5 bases). Looked up from germline, CDR1 is SNHLY and CDR2 is FYNNEI. This CDR3 spans 14 amino acids. The V gene lost 5 bases and the J gene lost 1 base, with 12 bases spanning the gap. This CDR3 reads CASSSMGPSYEQYF. The CDR3 region has the DNA TGTGCCAGCAGTAGTATGGGGCCTTCCTACGAGCAGTACTTC.

The chain recombines TRBV5-1 with TRBJ2-7, with a weak D call TRBD1 (6 bases). V lost 1 base to trimming and J lost 4 bases, with 15 bases between them. CDR3 length: 15 residues. The germline V gene encodes CDR1 SGHRS and CDR2 YFSETQ. CDR3 DNA: TGCGCCAGCAGCTTGATCCAGGGGCCGGGTTACGAGCAGTACTTC. Translation gives CASSLIQGPGYEQYF.

The chain is built from TRBV20-1 and TRBJ1-2, with D perhaps TRBD1 (6 bases). CDR1 is DFQATT and CDR2 is SNEGSKA in the germline V gene (reference sequence). The CDR3 is 12 residues long. Trimming removed 4 bases from V and 4 bases from J, with 10 bases in between. The CDR3 coding sequence is TGCAGTGCTACTGACAGGTTCTATGGCTACACCTTC. Its protein product is CSATDRFYGYTF.

The rearrangement uses TRBV5-1 and TRBJ1-1; 7 bases are a match to TRBD1. The CDR3 loop spans 13 amino acids. Losses at the gene ends were 6 bases for V and 3 bases for J; bases not matched to a gene: 5. Germline values: CDR1 SGHRS, CDR2 YFSETQ. The CDR3 protein is CASMATGYTEAFF. The CDR3, as DNA: TGCGCCAGCATGGCGACAGGGTACACTGAAGCTTTCTTT. Full variable domain (rest looked up from reference TRBV5-1 and TRBJ1-1): KAGVTQTPRYLIKTRGQQVTLSCSPISGHRSVSWYQQTPGQGLQFLFEYFSETQRNKGNFPGRFSGRQFSNSRSEMNVSTLELGDSALYLCASMATGYTEAFFGQGTRLTVV.

The chain has TRBV19 and TRBJ1-2; 12 bases align to TRBD1. V was pared by 5 bases and J by 8 bases, with 15 bases of the junction left unmatched. Germline CDR1 LNHDA, CDR2 SQIVND (reference sequence). The CDR3 is 17 residues long. The CDR3 nucleotides are TGTGCCAGTAGTCTCCCCCCCGGGACAGGGGGCGCACGGGGCTACACCTTC. Protein product: CASSLPPGTGGARGYTF.

This clonotype was detected only a few times. V gene TRBV4-2 combines with J gene TRBJ2-5; D remains unclear. CDR1 is LGHNA, CDR2 YNFKEQ, per germline. V was pared by 1 base and J by 3 bases, with 12 bases between. This CDR3 has 15 residues. The CDR3 sequence: CASSQVGAREETQYF. The CDR3 nucleotides are TGTGCCAGCAGCCAAGTGGGTGCTCGCGAAGAGACCCAGTACTTC.

This clonotype was seen only a few times. This chain connects TRBV20-1 to TRBJ2-1, with TRBD2 matching over 8 bases. The germline V gene encodes CDR1 DFQATT and CDR2 SNEGSKA (reference sequence). The V gene end was trimmed by 5 bases and the J gene end by 0 bases; junction bases not matched to a gene: 3. This CDR3 has 14 residues. In DNA form, the CDR3 reads TGCAGTGCTGGCACTAGCGGCTCCTACAATGAGCAGTTCTTC. It yields the protein CSAGTSGSYNEQFF.

The chain carries TRBV5-1 and TRBJ2-3; 8 bases are a match to TRBD2. The J segment lost 4 bases and the V segment lost 1 base, leaving 8 bases of the junction unmatched. The CDR3 runs 16 residues. Germline-derived CDR1 and CDR2 are SGHRS and YFSETQ. The chain's CDR3 is CASSLWLSSGSDTQYF. Here the CDR3 DNA reads TGCGCCAGCAGCTTGTGGTTGTCTAGCGGGTCAGATACGCAGTATTTT.

The rearrangement uses TRBV15 and TRBJ1-1; 8 nucleotides line up with TRBD1. Unmatched junction bases numbered 9, after V lost 8 bases and J lost 1 base. This CDR3 has 15 amino acids. Germline V gives CDR1 LNHNV, CDR2 YYDKDF (reference sequence). This CDR3 is CATSGTGLGNTEAFF. CDR3 in DNA: TGTGCCACCTCCGGGACAGGCCTCGGGAACACTGAAGCTTTCTTT.

This clonotype came up many times. The genes are TRBV5-1 and TRBJ2-1; 9 bases match TRBD1. The germline gives CDR1 SGHRS, CDR2 YFSETQ. The J segment lost 7 bases and the V segment lost 7 bases, leaving 9 bases of the junction unmatched. There are 14 residues in the CDR3. For the CDR3, the DNA is TGCGCCAGCGTTCGGGACAGGGCGGGTAATGAGCAGTTCTTC. This codes for CASVRDRAGNEQFF. Variable domain in full (rest from reference TRBV5-1 and TRBJ2-1): KAGVTQTPRYLIKTRGQQVTLSCSPISGHRSVSWYQQTPGQGLQFLFEYFSETQRNKGNFPGRFSGRQFSNSRSEMNVSTLELGDSALYLCASVRDRAGNEQFFGPGTRLTVL.

J is TRBJ2-7 and V is TRBV6-1, with no clear D. The CDR3 runs to 13 residues. The V end lost 4 bases, the J end lost 2 bases, and 9 bases lay between the germline ends. Germline V gives CDR1 MNHNS, CDR2 SASEGT. The CDR3: CASSVGDPYEQYF. For the CDR3, the DNA is TGTGCCAGCAGTGTGGGTGACCCCTACGAGCAGTACTTC.

This chain connects TRBV12-3 or TRBV12-4 to TRBJ2-7, with TRBD1 matching 9 bases. V dropped 3 bases and J dropped 6; count of bases not matched to a gene: 9. CDR3 length: 15 amino acids. Written as DNA, the CDR3 is TGTGCCAGCAGTTTTGCTGGACAGGGGCTGTCCGAGCAGTACTTC. This codes for CASSFAGQGLSEQYF.

This clonotype was counted ten times or more. V usage is TRBV12-3 or TRBV12-4 and J usage is TRBJ2-1; 14 bases match TRBD2. The CDR3 extends over 15 amino acids. J was trimmed by 9 bases and V by 6 bases; bases with no gene match: 7. DNA for the CDR3: TGTGCCAGCAGGCCGGGACTAGCGGGAGCTATTGAGCAGTTCTTC. This gives the protein CASRPGLAGAIEQFF.

This clonotype was seen a handful of times. This chain uses TRBV29-1 with TRBJ2-6; TRBD2 matches 12 bases. The CDR3 covers 16 residues. V shed 4 bases, J shed 2 bases, and the junction held 3 bases outside the gene matches. Germline CDR1 and CDR2: SQVTM and ANQGSEA. The CDR3 nucleotides are TGCAGCGTTGGGCTAGCGGGAGGGCCTGGGGCCAACGTCCTGACTTTC. Its protein is CSVGLAGGPGANVLTF.

This chain connects TRBV5-6 to TRBJ2-5; D possibly corresponds to TRBD1 (5 bases). The CDR3 loop spans 15 amino acids. In germline, CDR1 is SGHDT, CDR2 YYEEEE. Trimming took 1 base from V and 5 from J, leaving 15 bases between them. CDR3 region: CASSLWQGYPETQYF. For the CDR3, the DNA is TGTGCCAGCAGCTTGTGGCAGGGTTATCCGGAGACCCAGTACTTC.

V usage is TRBV29-1 and J usage is TRBJ2-7, with TRBD1 matching 9 bases. The V gene's germline CDR1 is SQVTM and CDR2 ANQGSEA. V was pared by 7 bases and J by 2 bases, with 0 bases of the junction left unmatched. CDR3 size: 11 residues. CDR3 in DNA: TGCAGCGGACAGGGGGCCTACGAGCAGTACTTC. It encodes CSGQGAYEQYF.

This chain connects TRBV20-1 to TRBJ2-3; 10 bases align to TRBD2. There are 14 residues in the CDR3. From germline, CDR1 is DFQATT and CDR2 SNEGSKA (reference sequence). Trimming at V came to 3 bases and at J to 7 bases, leaving 7 bases not matched to a gene. Here the CDR3 DNA reads TGCAGTGCTAGTAGCGGGGGGACCGGGTATACGCAGTATTTT. Protein: CSASSGGTGYTQYF.